These 11 T cell receptor beta chains came from one sample sequenced in a study of beta chain features in type 1 diabetes. The isolated RNA, all of it, was reverse transcribed, so expressed TCRB transcripts were what got sequenced. Produced via immunoSEQ multiplex PCR; TCRdb's table is partial and in-frame only. The sample yields approximately 470,000 clones, 30% seen once. The sample was naive CD4+ T cells from blood. The receptors were gathered from a young man in good health.

This clone has just a few counts. This sequence joins TRBV12-5 and TRBJ2-1; D could derive from TRBD1 or TRBD2 (5 bases each). The germline CDR1 and CDR2 sequences are LGHNT and FRNRAP. This CDR3 region has 12 residues. Trimming shortened V by 6 bases and J by 7 bases, and 10 bases separated the two germline ends. The CDR3 here is CASGLGGNEQFF. The CDR3 nucleotides read TGTGCTAGTGGCCTTGGGGGAAATGAGCAGTTCTTC.

This chain links TRBV7-9 with TRBJ2-3, with TRBD2 identical over 12 bases. The CDR3 spans 16 residues. Germline V gene lookup returns CDR1 SEHNR and CDR2 FQNEAQ (reference sequence). V lost 5 bases, J lost 3 bases, and 6 bases stayed unmatched. The CDR3 coding sequence is TGTGCCAGCAGCATTCTAGCGGGAGGGCCGACAGATACGCAGTATTTT. Translating it yields CASSILAGGPTDTQYF. Variable domain in full (rest from reference TRBV7-9 and TRBJ2-3): DTGVSQNPRHKITKRGQNVTFRCDPISEHNRLYWYRQTLGQGPEFLTYFQNEAQLEKSRLLSDRFSAERPKGSFSTLEIQRTEQGDSAMYLCASSILAGGPTDTQYFGPGTRLTVL.

This clone was counted a few times. A read error may produce the germline difference seen at one junction end. The chain is built from TRBV6-6 and TRBJ2-6; a weak D match, TRBD1 (5 bases). Germline values: CDR1 MNHNY, CDR2 SVGAGI (reference sequence). This CDR3 is 12 amino acids long. Written as DNA, the CDR3 is TGTGCCAGCAGTTACACCGTCAGGGCCCCAGCTTTC. This codes for CASSYTVRAPAF.

This clone was picked up one time. The genes are TRBV7-9 and TRBJ2-1; 9 bases map to TRBD1. V shed 6 bases and J 4 bases; nucleotides not matched to a gene: 13. Germline CDR1 and CDR2: SEHNR and FQNEAQ (reference sequence). The CDR3 is 17 amino acids. CDR3 in amino acids: CASSPKLSGTGYNEQFF. CDR3 in DNA: TGTGCCAGCAGTCCCAAACTTTCCGGGACAGGGTACAATGAGCAGTTCTTC.

The CDR3 reads CAWKGRSTDTQYF. In DNA form, the CDR3 reads TGTGCCTGGAAGGGACGGAGCACAGATACGCAGTATTTT. This chain joins TRBV30 and TRBJ2-3; D is possibly TRBD1 or TRBD2 (5 bases each). The CDR3 is 13 amino acids. The germline V gene encodes CDR1 GTSNPN and CDR2 SVGIG (reference sequence). V was pared by 4 bases and J by 0 bases, with 8 bases between.

This clone has more than one count but fewer than ten. The rearrangement links TRBV2 to TRBJ2-3; TRBD1 might be the D (6 bases). The CDR3 spans 12 residues. CDR1 SNHLY and CDR2 FYNNEI come from the germline V gene. Deletions cut 7 bases from V and 6 bases from J, with 11 bases between. DNA for the CDR3: TGTGCCAGCAAGCAGGGGTCGGATACGCAGTATTTT. It is translated as CASKQGSDTQYF.

The rearrangement joins TRBV30 to TRBJ1-2; tentatively, D is TRBD1 (5 bases). The germline V gene has CDR1 GTSNPN and CDR2 SVGIG (reference sequence). Trimming took 0 bases from V and 4 from J, leaving 9 bases between them. The CDR3 has 13 residues. CDR3 coding DNA: TGTGCCTGGAGTGTGGGGCAGTTCTATGGCTACACCTTC. Translated: CAWSVGQFYGYTF. Together with reference TRBV30 and TRBJ1-2, the CDR3 gives the full variable domain: SQTIHQWPATLVQPVGSPLSLECTVEGTSNPNLYWYRQAAGRGLQLLFYSVGIGQISSEVPQNLSASRPQDRQFILSSKKLLLSDSGFYLCAWSVGQFYGYTFGSGTRLTVV.

The rearrangement uses TRBV6-5 and TRBJ2-1; 10 bases map to TRBD2. The trim removed 4 bases at V and 0 bases at J, leaving 3 bases unmatched. The CDR3 consists of 16 residues. Germline values: CDR1 MNHEY, CDR2 SVGAGI. The CDR3 sequence is CASSWTSGSSYNEQFF. The CDR3 DNA reads as TGTGCCAGCAGTTGGACTAGCGGAAGCTCCTACAATGAGCAGTTCTTC.

This clone showed up just a few times. This chain joins TRBV7-2 and TRBJ2-1, with a possible D match to TRBD2 (5 bases). Germline V gives CDR1 SGHTA, CDR2 FQGNSA. The CDR3 loop spans 13 amino acids. Deletions cut 4 bases from V and 10 bases from J, with 14 bases between. CDR3 in amino acids: CASSSRGGGEQFF. Here the CDR3 DNA reads TGTGCCAGCAGCTCCCGTGGAGGCGGAGAGCAGTTCTTC.

There are a few counts of this clone. The chain uses TRBV7-6 and TRBJ2-6, with no clear D. Trimming removed 3 bases from V and 2 bases from J, with 5 bases in between. CDR1 is SGHVS, CDR2 FNYEAQ, per germline. The CDR3 runs to 14 residues. The DNA for the CDR3 is TGTGCCAGCAGCTTTGGTACTGGGGCCAACGTCCTGACTTTC. It codes for CASSFGTGANVLTF. The variable domain in full, completed from reference TRBV7-6 and TRBJ2-6, reads GAGVSQSPRYKVTKRGQDVALRCDPISGHVSLYWYRQALGQGPEFLTYFNYEAQQDKSGLPNDRFSAERPEGSISTLTIQRTEQRDSAMYRCASSFGTGANVLTFGAGSRLTVL.

This clone was seen a few times. The chain combines TRBV29-1 with TRBJ1-2; D remains ambiguous. The CDR3 totals 10 residues. V lost 4 bases and J 8 bases, leaving 8 bases between the germline ends. Germline values: CDR1 SQVTM, CDR2 ANQGSEA. CDR3 sequence: CSVGGNGYTF. The CDR3 nucleotides are TGCAGCGTTGGAGGGAACGGCTACACCTTC.